These 21 T cell receptor beta chains share one sample of origin, sequenced in a study of CD8 T cells in Susac syndrome. An input of roughly 0.45 to 1 ug of RNA was subjected to reverse transcription using random hexamers. From the immunoSEQ multiplex PCR reads, TCRdb called clonotypes with MiXCR, one entry per CDR3 protein. The data show about 130,000 distinct CDR3 sequences, around nine tenths seen once. The sequencing sample was made of CD8+ T cells from PBMCs. These receptors were collected from a human donor with multiple sclerosis.

This chain connects TRBV7-2 to TRBJ2-7; D gene ambiguous. The V end was cut by 5 bases, the J end by 2 bases, with 13 bases between. This CDR3 region has 14 residues. Germline assignment: CDR1 SGHTA and CDR2 FQGNSA. The CDR3 DNA reads TGTGCCAGCAGCCCCCTTTTTAGCACCTACGAGCAGTACTTC. Protein product: CASSPLFSTYEQYF.

The rearrangement links TRBV19 to TRBJ1-1; D unresolved. CDR3 size: 11 residues. Per germline, CDR1 LNHDA and CDR2 SQIVND (reference sequence). V lost 7 bases to trimming and J lost 4 bases, with 7 bases between them. The CDR3: CASILGTEAFF. CDR3 sequence (DNA): TGTGCCAGTATCCTCGGCACTGAAGCTTTCTTT.

The J gene is TRBJ2-5, the V gene TRBV30; 10 positions agree with TRBD1. There are 14 residues in the CDR3. Losses at the gene ends were 4 bases for V and 3 bases for J; bases not matched to a gene: 5. The germline gives CDR1 GTSNPN, CDR2 SVGIG (reference sequence). CDR3 sequence: CAWNSGTGEETQYF. The CDR3 DNA reads TGTGCCTGGAATTCAGGGACAGGGGAAGAGACCCAGTACTTC.

CDR3 nucleotide sequence: TGTGCCAGCAGCTTAGCTGGCGAGACCTACGAGCAGTACTTC. Translated: CASSLAGETYEQYF. The chain carries TRBV7-2 and TRBJ2-7, with unresolved D. The CDR3 runs to 14 residues. The V end lost 0 bases, the J end lost 2 bases, and 8 bases lay between the germline ends. CDR1 and CDR2 from the germline V gene are SGHTA and FQGNSA.

The chain links TRBV11-2 to TRBJ2-1; TRBD2 agrees at 11 bases. The CDR3 consists of 16 residues. J was trimmed by 6 bases and V by 5 bases; bases with no gene match: 9. The germline V gene encodes CDR1 SGHAT and CDR2 FQNNGV. CDR3 in amino acids: CASSQPTSGSFNEQFF. The DNA of the CDR3 is TGTGCCAGCAGCCAACCCACTAGCGGGAGCTTCAATGAGCAGTTCTTC.

The rearrangement joins TRBV6-5 to TRBJ2-1; D might be TRBD1 (5 bases). There are 14 residues in the CDR3. CDR1 MNHEY and CDR2 SVGAGI come from the germline V gene. The V and J ends lost 5 bases and 2 bases respectively, with 10 bases between them. The CDR3 reads CASSLTVPYNEQFF. CDR3 nucleotides: TGTGCCAGCAGTCTGACAGTCCCCTACAATGAGCAGTTCTTC.

This sequence joins TRBV3-1 and TRBJ2-1; 9 nucleotides line up with TRBD2. The germline V gene encodes CDR1 LGHDT and CDR2 YNNKEL (reference sequence). V shed 3 bases, J shed 10 bases, and the junction held 13 bases outside the gene matches. The CDR3 covers 16 residues. CDR3 in DNA: TGTGCCAGCAGCCAGGCCGGGACTAGCATCGAGGGGGAGCAGTTCTTC. This sequence encodes CASSQAGTSIEGEQFF.

V and J are TRBV4-1 and TRBJ2-1; TRBD2 agrees at 13 bases. V lost 3 bases, J lost 12 bases, and 8 bases stayed unmatched. This CDR3 region has 15 residues. Germline values: CDR1 MGHRA, CDR2 YSYEKL. The CDR3 bases are TGCGCCAGCAGCCATTTTGGACTAGCGGGAGTCGGGCAGTTCTTC. This translates into CASSHFGLAGVGQFF.

The V gene is TRBV7-8, the J gene TRBJ2-7; the match to TRBD2 covers 9 bases. Trimming cost V 2 bases and J 1 base; bases outside gene matches: 3. The germline CDR1 and CDR2 sequences are SGHVS and FQNEAQ. The CDR3 has 15 amino acids. CDR3 amino acids: CASSLRLAGSYEQYF. CDR3 DNA sequence: TGTGCCAGCAGCTTACGGCTAGCGGGATCCTACGAGCAGTACTTC.

The V and J genes are TRBV5-6 and TRBJ2-1; 12 nucleotides agree with TRBD2. Germline loops: CDR1 SGHDT, CDR2 YYEEEE. The CDR3 sequence is 14 residues long. Trimming took 2 bases from V and 7 from J; bases not matched to a gene: 1. The CDR3 reads CASSFLAGGNEQFF. CDR3 bases: TGTGCCAGCAGCTTCCTAGCGGGAGGGAATGAGCAGTTCTTC. The variable domain in full, completed from reference TRBV5-6 and TRBJ2-1, reads DAGVTQSPTHLIKTRGQQVTLRCSPKSGHDTVSWYQQALGQGPQFIFQYYEEEERQRGNFPDRFSGHQFPNYSSELNVNALLLGDSALYLCASSFLAGGNEQFFGPGTRLTVL.

The V gene is TRBV11-2, the J gene TRBJ2-1; TRBD2 is a possible D gene (5 bases). The germline V gene encodes CDR1 SGHAT and CDR2 FQNNGV. This CDR3 contains 11 residues. The ends were cut back, 6 bases at V and 9 bases at J, with 9 bases in the middle. CDR3 DNA: TGTGCCAGCAGATACGCGGGTGAGCAGTTCTTC. Translating it yields CASRYAGEQFF.

This chain links TRBV4-3 with TRBJ1-1; D is perhaps TRBD1 (5 bases). CDR1 and CDR2 from the germline V gene are LGHNA and YSLEER. Trimming left V 5 bases short and J 8 bases short, with 15 bases between. CDR3 length equals 13 residues. The CDR3 bases are TGCGCCAGCAGCTATCGGGGGGACGCAGAAGCTTTCTTT. The encoded protein is CASSYRGDAEAFF.

The V and J genes are TRBV19 and TRBJ2-7; D ambiguous. V lost 1 base and J lost 3, with 13 bases in between. Germline values: CDR1 LNHDA, CDR2 SQIVND (reference sequence). This CDR3 contains 15 residues. CDR3 nucleotides: TGTGCCAGTAGTATAGCGGGCGGAACAGACTACGAGCAGTACTTC. Translating gives CASSIAGGTDYEQYF.

The gene calls are TRBV4-1 and TRBJ2-7, with 8 bases that match TRBD1. Germline loops: CDR1 MGHRA, CDR2 YSYEKL. V trimming: 1 base; J trimming: 2 bases; junction bases outside the gene matches: 4. The CDR3 totals 15 residues. CDR3 protein: CASSQGRDRTYEQYF. CDR3 nucleotide sequence: TGCGCCAGCAGCCAAGGCCGGGACAGGACCTACGAGCAGTACTTC.

V usage is TRBV5-6 and J usage is TRBJ1-1; TRBD1 agrees at 7 bases. V gave up 1 base and J gave up 6 bases; unmatched junction bases: 3. Germline V gene lookup returns CDR1 SGHDT and CDR2 YYEEEE. This CDR3 contains 13 residues. This CDR3 is CASSLLQGAEAFF. The CDR3 DNA sequence: TGTGCCAGCAGCTTGCTCCAGGGGGCTGAAGCTTTCTTT.

The chain links TRBV16 to TRBJ2-7; 9 bases match TRBD2. The V and J ends lost 5 bases and 5 bases, in that order; junction bases with no gene match: 13. In germline, CDR1 is KGHSY, CDR2 FQNENV. The CDR3 has 16 amino acids. The CDR3: CASSAEVAGESDEQYF. CDR3 DNA: TGTGCCAGCAGCGCAGAGGTAGCGGGAGAAAGCGACGAGCAGTACTTC.

The genes are TRBV3-1 and TRBJ2-2; D gene uncertain. V lost 4 bases to trimming and J lost 6 bases, with 6 bases between them. CDR3 length equals 12 residues. Germline V gene lookup returns CDR1 LGHDT and CDR2 YNNKEL (reference sequence). CDR3: CASSRPPGELFF. The CDR3 nucleotides are TGTGCCAGCAGCCGCCCCCCCGGGGAGCTGTTTTTT.

This chain links TRBV27 with TRBJ1-2, with D hard to call. The CDR3 is made up of 15 amino acids. The V gene's germline CDR1 is MNHEY and CDR2 SMNVEV (reference sequence). V lost 2 bases, J lost 0 bases, and 10 bases lay in between. CDR3 protein: CASSLVRGANYGYTF. Here the CDR3 DNA reads TGTGCCAGCAGTTTAGTGAGAGGAGCTAACTATGGCTACACCTTC.

This clonotype was counted a few times. The J gene is TRBJ1-5, the V gene TRBV19; no firm D call. Germline CDR1 LNHDA, CDR2 SQIVND (reference sequence). CDR3 length: 11 residues. V gave up 5 bases and J gave up 11 bases, with 10 bases separating them. The CDR3 DNA reads as TGTGCCAGTAGTTTTGGTCCAGCCCAGCATTTT. As protein: CASSFGPAQHF. The variable domain in full, with the rest retrieved from reference TRBV19 and TRBJ1-5, is DGGITQSPKYLFRKEGQNVTLSCEQNLNHDAMYWYRQDPGQGLRLIYYSQIVNDFQKGDIAEGYSVSREKKESFPLTVTSAQKNPTAFYLCASSFGPAQHFGDGTRLSIL.

The sample holds one count of this clonotype. The chain couples TRBV7-9 to TRBJ2-1; D is tentatively TRBD1 or TRBD2 (5 bases each). This CDR3 comprises 17 residues. Germline V gene sequence: CDR1 SEHNR, CDR2 FQNEAQ (reference sequence). V lost 3 bases to trimming and J lost 6 bases, with 21 bases between them. The CDR3 nucleotides read TGTGCCAGCAGCTTGATAGGGGTCTCGGGGTTCTCCAATGAGCAGTTCTTC. Translating gives CASSLIGVSGFSNEQFF.

The chain has TRBV24-1 and TRBJ2-1; D call uncertain. Looked up from germline, CDR1 is KGHDR and CDR2 is SFDVKD. V lost 2 bases to trimming and J lost 3 bases, with 1 base between them. There are 12 residues in the CDR3. The CDR3 DNA sequence: TGTGCCACCAGTGATTACTACAATGAGCAGTTCTTC. Its protein product is CATSDYYNEQFF.